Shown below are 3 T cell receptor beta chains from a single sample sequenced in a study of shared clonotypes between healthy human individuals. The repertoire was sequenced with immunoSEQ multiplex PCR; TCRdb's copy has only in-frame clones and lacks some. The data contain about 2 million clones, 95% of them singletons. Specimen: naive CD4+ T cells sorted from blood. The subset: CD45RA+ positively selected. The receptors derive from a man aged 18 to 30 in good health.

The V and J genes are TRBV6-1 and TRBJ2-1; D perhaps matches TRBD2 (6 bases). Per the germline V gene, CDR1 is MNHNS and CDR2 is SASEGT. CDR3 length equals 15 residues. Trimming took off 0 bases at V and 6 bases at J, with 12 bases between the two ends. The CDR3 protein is CASSEAREWGNEQFF. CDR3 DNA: TGTGCCAGCAGTGAAGCCCGGGAGTGGGGCAATGAGCAGTTCTTC.

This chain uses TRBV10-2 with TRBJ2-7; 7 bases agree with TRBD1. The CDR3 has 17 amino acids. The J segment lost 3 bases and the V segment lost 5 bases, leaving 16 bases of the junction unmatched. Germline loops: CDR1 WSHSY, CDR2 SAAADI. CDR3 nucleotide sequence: TGCGCCAGCAGTCGGGACAGTAATGTTCAAACTAACTACGAGCAGTACTTC. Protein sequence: CASSRDSNVQTNYEQYF.

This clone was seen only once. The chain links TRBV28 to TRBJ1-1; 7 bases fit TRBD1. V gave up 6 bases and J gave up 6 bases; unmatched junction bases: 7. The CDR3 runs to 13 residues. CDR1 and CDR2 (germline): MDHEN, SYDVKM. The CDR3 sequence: CASSSGDRSEAFF. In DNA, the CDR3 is TGTGCCAGCAGCTCGGGGGACAGATCTGAAGCTTTCTTT.